These 5 T cell receptor beta chains came from one sample sequenced in a study of blood T cell repertoires in COVID-19. Profiling relied on immunoSEQ multiplex PCR, and the TCRdb table lists in-frame clones only, not all of them. The sample lists about 35,000 clones, around 91% seen once, with about 21% in the top ten. Sequencing used peripheral blood. All receptors derive from a man aged 80 or over with acute or convalescent COVID-19.

This chain links TRBV3-1 (or the pseudogene TRBV3-2) with TRBJ1-5, with a tentative D call TRBD1 (6 bases). V shed 0 bases and J shed 9 bases, with 12 bases lying between them. The CDR3 has 14 amino acids. The germline gives CDR1 LGHDT, CDR2 YNNKEL (reference sequence). CDR3 sequence: CASSQDAGARPQHF. In nucleotides, the CDR3 is TGTGCCAGCAGCCAAGACGCGGGGGCCCGGCCCCAGCATTTT.

This sequence joins TRBV27 and TRBJ1-4; D unclear. CDR1 MNHEY and CDR2 SMNVEV come from the germline V gene (reference sequence). The V gene lost 4 bases and the J gene lost 7 bases, with 16 bases spanning the gap. This CDR3 has 15 amino acids. DNA for the CDR3: TGTGCCAGCAGTTCGCGGGTCCTCCGGGGTGAAAAACTGTTTTTT. This codes for CASSSRVLRGEKLFF.

This clone appeared once. The chain links TRBV28 to TRBJ1-6; 9 bases are a match to TRBD1. The CDR3 runs 15 residues. V was pared by 4 bases and J by 8 bases, with 6 bases of the junction left unmatched. Germline loops: CDR1 MDHEN, CDR2 SYDVKM. Here the CDR3 DNA reads TGTGCCAGCAGTTCGGGACAGGGAAGTTATTCACCCCTCCACTTT. Amino acid sequence: CASSSGQGSYSPLHF.

V gene TRBV24-1 combines with J gene TRBJ1-1; TRBD1 is a possible D gene (5 bases). Germline CDR1 is KGHDR and CDR2 is SFDVKD. V lost 7 bases, J lost 1 base, and 6 bases lay in between. There are 12 residues in the CDR3. Here the CDR3 reads CATSQGNTEAFF. DNA of the CDR3: TGTGCCACCAGCCAGGGGAACACTGAAGCTTTCTTT.

Remarks on this clone: A much larger clone differs by one base, so this may be a read error. At the DNA level, this CDR3 is encoded by other sequences in the same sample as well. The chain has TRBV19 and TRBJ1-5; TRBD1 might be the D (6 bases). This CDR3 has 14 residues. Per the germline V gene, CDR1 is LNHDA and CDR2 is SQIVND (reference sequence). V lost 2 bases to trimming and J lost 5 bases, with 10 bases between them. CDR3 sequence (DNA): TGTGCCAGTAGTATACAGGACAGCTATCAGCCCCAGCATTTT. As protein: CASSIQDSYQPQHF.